Listed below are T cell receptor beta chains from one sample, sequenced in a study of shared clonotypes between healthy human individuals. Some clones are missing from TCRdb's copy, which holds only in-frame ones; the method was immunoSEQ multiplex PCR. The repertoire holds approximately 99,000 clones, with about 71% as singletons. Sequenced: memory CD8+ T cells sorted from blood. These receptors originate from a woman aged 30 to 39 in good health. Both conserved end residues are part of each CDR3. A D gene is named only where the DNA matches it firmly. Clone size is stated in some rows and not others, as once, few, many or a class when expanded.

d_call	clone_size	j_call	v_call	cdr3_aa	cdr3_nt
-	few	TRBJ2-1	TRBV6-6	CASSPYRQSSYNEQFF	TGTGCCAGCAGTCCCTACAGGCAGAGCTCCTACAATGAGCAGTTCTTC
TRBD2	few	TRBJ2-1	TRBV2	CASSHPGLASLADEQFF	TGTGCCAGCAGTCATCCGGGACTAGCCTCGCTGGCCGATGAGCAGTTCTTC
-	-	TRBJ1-1	TRBV5-7	CASSASTENTEAFF	TGTGCCAGCAGCGCCTCGACAGAGAACACTGAAGCTTTCTTT
TRBD2	-	TRBJ2-7	TRBV4-1	CASSQVRSGRSHEQYF	TGCGCCAGCAGCCAAGTTAGGAGCGGGAGGTCCCACGAGCAGTACTTC
-	few	TRBJ2-7	TRBV6-5	CASRPIDSYEQYF	TGTGCCAGCAGACCAATTGACAGCTACGAGCAGTACTTC
-	-	TRBJ2-3	TRBV6-6	CASSWGTQSTDTQYF	TGTGCCAGCAGCTGGGGGACCCAGAGCACAGATACGCAGTATTTT
-	-	TRBJ1-4	TRBV4-2	CASSQDLALERNEKLFF	TGTGCCAGCAGCCAAGATTTGGCTCTCGAACGCAATGAAAAACTGTTTTTT
TRBD2	-	TRBJ2-3	TRBV11-1	CASTKKNSGSTDTQYF	TGTGCCAGCACCAAGAAGAATAGCGGGAGCACAGATACGCAGTATTTT
-	-	TRBJ1-4	TRBV28	CASSLGVVAEKLFF	TGTGCCAGCAGTTTGGGAGTGGTGGCTGAAAAACTGTTTTTT
-	few	TRBJ2-3	TRBV27	CASSPRAGDSTDTQYF	TGTGCCAGCAGTCCCCGGGCAGGGGACAGCACAGATACGCAGTATTTT
-	many	TRBJ2-1	TRBV19	CASSTTSSFYNEQFF	TGTGCCAGTAGTACGACTAGTTCTTTCTACAATGAGCAGTTCTTC
-	few	TRBJ2-7	TRBV4-1	CASSQAFGVQQYF	TGCGCCAGCAGCCAAGCCTTCGGGGTACAGCAGTACTTC
TRBD1	-	TRBJ1-4	TRBV5-1	CASSLGQGPREKLFF	TGCGCCAGCAGCTTAGGACAGGGGCCTAGGGAAAAACTGTTTTTT
TRBD2	-	TRBJ2-2	TRBV7-6	CASSPDRVIVLAGVNTGELFF	TGTGCCAGCAGCCCCGACAGGGTAATAGTCCTAGCGGGGGTAAACACCGGGGAGCTGTTTTTT
-	-	TRBJ2-1	TRBV19	CASSMGGAVYNEQFF	TGTGCCAGTAGCATGGGGGGGGCGGTCTACAATGAGCAGTTCTTC
TRBD1	-	TRBJ1-3	TRBV10-3	CAISEPMGTDNNGNTIYF	TGTGCCATCAGTGAGCCGATGGGGACAGATAATAATGGAAACACCATATATTTT
TRBD2	-	TRBJ2-7	TRBV2	CASSYRTSGYPPSGEQYF	TGTGCCAGCAGTTATCGGACTAGCGGGTACCCTCCTTCCGGCGAGCAGTACTTC
-	-	TRBJ2-3	TRBV21-1	CASSNYGGMCTDTQYF	TGTGCCAGCAGCAATTATGGGGGCATGTGCACAGATACGCAGTATTTT
TRBD1	-	TRBJ2-2	TRBV5-1	CASRLGGQGSRGELFF	TGCGCCAGCCGATTAGGGGGACAGGGGTCCCGCGGGGAGCTGTTTTTT
-	-	TRBJ2-7	TRBV6-5	CASSYGQHYEQYF	TGTGCCAGCAGTTACGGACAGCACTACGAGCAGTACTTC
-	-	TRBJ1-1	TRBV28	CASSWPENTEAFF	TGTGCCAGCAGTTGGCCAGAGAACACTGAAGCTTTCTTT
TRBD2	-	TRBJ2-7	TRBV25-1	CASSARGGDSYEQYF	TGTGCCAGCAGTGCCCGGGGGGGGGATTCCTACGAGCAGTACTTC
-	-	TRBJ1-1	TRBV9	CASSVAGTGVTEAFF	TGTGCCAGCAGCGTAGCAGGGACCGGGGTCACTGAAGCTTTCTTT
-	few	TRBJ1-5	TRBV4-2	CASSSSGDSNQPQHF	TGTGCCAGCAGCTCGTCGGGGGATAGCAATCAGCCCCAGCATTTT
-	-	TRBJ1-1	TRBV4-2	CASSLDEGSTFF	TGTGCCAGCAGCTTGGATGAAGGGAGTACTTTCTTT
-	-	TRBJ1-5	TRBV27	CASRPRLHHNQPQHF	TGTGCCAGCAGACCCAGGCTCCACCACAATCAGCCCCAGCATTTT
TRBD1	-	TRBJ2-2	TRBV19	CASSMDRGQGMTGELFF	TGTGCCAGTAGTATGGATCGGGGACAGGGGATGACCGGGGAGCTGTTTTTT
TRBD1	-	TRBJ1-6	TRBV27	CASSTGQRTLHF	TGTGCCAGCAGTACGGGACAGCGAACCCTCCACTTT
-	-	TRBJ2-2	TRBV7-9	CASSLWDTGELFF	TGTGCCAGCAGCTTGTGGGACACCGGGGAGCTGTTTTTT
-	-	TRBJ2-7	TRBV10-2	CASTVGTASYEQYF	TGCGCCAGCACCGTAGGGACTGCTTCCTACGAGCAGTACTTC
-	-	TRBJ1-4	TRBV25-1	CASSLRGTNEKLFF	TGTGCCAGCAGTCTCAGGGGAACTAATGAAAAACTGTTTTTT
-	-	TRBJ2-3	TRBV19	CASRGGRETRGRADTQYF	TGTGCCAGTAGGGGAGGCCGCGAGACGCGGGGACGGGCAGATACGCAGTATTTT
-	-	TRBJ2-7	TRBV1	CTSSQAAGRSYSPVGYEQYF	TGCACCAGCAGCCAAGCTGCGGGTAGAAGCTACTCCCCGGTGGGTTACGAGCAGTACTTC
-	-	TRBJ2-4	TRBV11-2	CASSLRRTDLAKNIQYF	TGTGCCAGCAGCTTAAGAAGGACAGACCTAGCCAAAAACATTCAGTACTTC
TRBD1	-	TRBJ2-5	TRBV25-1	CASSEARGRETQYF	TGTGCCAGCAGTGAGGCCAGGGGGAGAGAGACCCAGTACTTC
-	once	TRBJ2-5	TRBV5-1	CASSWTAAGTQYF	TGCGCCAGCAGCTGGACGGCGGCGGGGACCCAGTACTTC
-	-	TRBJ2-7	TRBV15	CATSRDPESGEQYF	TGTGCCACCAGCAGAGATCCGGAGAGCGGCGAGCAGTACTTC
-	once	TRBJ1-1	TRBV4-1	CASSQPGASEAFF	TGCGCCAGCAGCCAACCAGGGGCTTCTGAAGCTTTCTTT
-	-	TRBJ2-7	TRBV29-1	CSVGQGTDLYEQYF	TGCAGCGTTGGCCAGGGGACCGACCTCTACGAGCAGTACTTC
-	once	TRBJ2-7	TRBV11-2	CASSSTGDFHEQYF	TGTGCCAGCAGCTCGACAGGTGATTTCCACGAGCAGTACTTC
TRBD1	-	TRBJ1-5	TRBV27	CASSSGQGSLQPQHF	TGTGCCAGCAGCAGCGGACAGGGTAGTTTGCAGCCCCAGCATTTT